These T cell receptor beta chains were read from a single sample in a study of blood T cell repertoires in COVID-19. Sequencing was performed with immunoSEQ multiplex PCR; in TCRdb, only in-frame clones are kept and a portion is missing. Of about 200,000 clones in the sample, around 90% are singletons; the top ten hold 0.62%. The sequencing sample was made of peripheral blood. The origin of the receptors is a man over 45 with acute or convalescent COVID-19. Each CDR3 is given with its conserved first and last residue. Clone size is not always given. Where it is, it says once, few, many or a class for expanded clones.

NA	TRBV7-6	TRBJ2-1	CASSLGLAGQGEQFF
NA	TRBV27	TRBJ2-7	CASSFGASGAYEQYF
NA	TRBV6-5	TRBJ2-1	CASRQFGRAQSEQFF
NA	TRBV7-9	TRBJ2-3	CASSPPTSGGGTDTQYF
NA	TRBV11-2	TRBJ1-1	CASSTQGRGVNTEAFF
once	TRBV28	TRBJ2-2	CASRSLEISGELFF
NA	TRBV5-6	TRBJ2-1	CASSLSVSNEQFF
NA	TRBV5-1	TRBJ1-3	CASSFEGASGNTIYF
NA	TRBV7-2	TRBJ2-7	CASSFSSGQNSYEQYF
once	TRBV6-5	TRBJ1-1	CASSLGEDTEAFF
NA	TRBV10-2	TRBJ2-7	CASREDRAFTYEQYF
NA	TRBV18	TRBJ1-2	CASSLSQVAGGYTF
NA	TRBV6-6	TRBJ2-5	CASSYSSYIQETQYF
NA	TRBV28	TRBJ2-3	CASTPEAGGRNTQYF
NA	TRBV29-1	TRBJ1-1	CSVEYRGISTEAFF
NA	TRBV29-1	TRBJ2-3	CSVDEREGSTDTQYF
once	TRBV7-2	TRBJ2-7	CASSEGLAGVYEQYF
NA	TRBV19	TRBJ2-1	CASSISDFPYNEQFF
NA	TRBV18	TRBJ1-2	CASSPGTTNYGYTF
once	TRBV5-6	TRBJ1-5	CASSLEGAQPQHF
NA	TRBV29-1	TRBJ2-7	CSVDRSGGHSSYEQYF
NA	TRBV18	TRBJ2-5	CASSPSGGEETQYF
NA	TRBV7-8	TRBJ1-5	CASSLDRGRPQHF
NA	TRBV2	TRBJ1-5	CASRTQGVSQPQHF
NA	TRBV4-1	TRBJ2-3	CASNIGGQGVDTQYF
NA	TRBV5-1	TRBJ1-6	CASSTGQLNSPLHF
NA	TRBV18	TRBJ2-3	CASSPPTGGPSTDTQYF
NA	TRBV14	TRBJ2-7	CASRDTGSYEQYF
NA	TRBV5-4	TRBJ2-1	CASSLYSREQFF
NA	TRBV2	TRBJ1-2	CASSEAEGDTGGYTF
NA	TRBV28	TRBJ1-1	CASSRRGQGTGKNTEAFF
NA	TRBV18	TRBJ1-2	CASSGGEERANYGYTF
NA	TRBV12-3/TRBV12-4	TRBJ2-7	CASSQGTLYEQYF
once	TRBV6-5	TRBJ1-5	CASSPFGAFNQPQHF
NA	TRBV2	TRBJ2-3	CASSVRGLAGGGTDTQYF
NA	TRBV7-2	TRBJ2-3	CASSPLAIDTDTQYF
NA	TRBV30	TRBJ1-1	CAWSRGGTEAFF
once	TRBV21-1	TRBJ2-2	CASSSRQAAGELFF
NA	TRBV3-1/TRBV3-2	TRBJ2-7	CASSQDRKYYEQYF
NA	TRBV19	TRBJ2-6	CASSRGARSGANVLTF
NA	TRBV19	TRBJ1-2	CASRVTAGDGYTF
NA	TRBV27	TRBJ1-6	CASSLLAGGNSPLHF
once	TRBV19	TRBJ2-1	CASSGDRVGSEQFF
NA	TRBV19	TRBJ2-3	CASSIRTGALSTDTQYF
NA	TRBV5-1	TRBJ2-5	CASSLGRTSGRAGETQYF
NA	TRBV7-2	TRBJ1-1	CASSTTGTTRPFF
NA	TRBV24-1	TRBJ2-2	CATAGTRNTGELFF
NA	TRBV6-2/TRBV6-3	TRBJ1-5	CASSWYRDDQPQHF
few	TRBV15	TRBJ2-1	CATSDNRGDEQFF